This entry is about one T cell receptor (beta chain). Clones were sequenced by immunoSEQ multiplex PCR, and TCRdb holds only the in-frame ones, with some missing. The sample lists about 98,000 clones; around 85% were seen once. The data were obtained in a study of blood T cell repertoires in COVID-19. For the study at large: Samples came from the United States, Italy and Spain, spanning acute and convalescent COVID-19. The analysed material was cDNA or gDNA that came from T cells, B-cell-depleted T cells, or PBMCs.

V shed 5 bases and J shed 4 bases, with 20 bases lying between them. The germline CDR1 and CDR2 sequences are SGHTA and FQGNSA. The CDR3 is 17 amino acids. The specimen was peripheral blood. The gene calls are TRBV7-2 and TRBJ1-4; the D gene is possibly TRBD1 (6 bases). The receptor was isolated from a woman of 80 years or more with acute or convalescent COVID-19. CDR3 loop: CASSRNGVGGYNEKLFF. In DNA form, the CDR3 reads TGTGCCAGCAGCCGCAACGGGGTAGGGGGTTATAATGAAAAACTGTTTTTT. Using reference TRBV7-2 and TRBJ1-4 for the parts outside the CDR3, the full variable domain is GAGVSQSPSNKVTEKGKDVELRCDPISGHTALYWYRQSLGQGLEFLIYFQGNSAPDKSGLPSDRFSAERTGGSVSTLTIQRTQQEDSAVYLCASSRNGVGGYNEKLFFGSGTQLSVL.